The source of this T cell receptor (beta chain) is a study of blood T cell repertoires in COVID-19 (dated by TCRdb to about 2020). Study-wide context: Samples covering the acute and convalescent phases of COVID-19 were provided by collaborators in the United States, Italy and Spain. The prospective study material was composed of cDNA or gDNA derived from T cells, B-cell-depleted T cells, or PBMCs. Deeply sampled blood TCRbeta repertoires from subjects exposed to, actively infected with, or recovered from COVID-19 were included in the dataset. The repertoires were released in a freely available public database intended as a resource for research on the immune response to SARS-CoV-2. The samples were drawn from the first 160 participants of the ongoing ImmuneRACE study and from about 1,200 subjects provided by 6 global collaborators. A de-identified subject ID, COVID-19 status, age in years and sex were almost always included in the sample metadata. Where HLA class I and class II types were available, the types were taken from metadata supplied by the sample provider, not from assay-based typing. Here is what the overall study found, with its caveats: Clinical and demographic metadata were provided uncurated, with the amount varying by source and participant.

TCRbeta CDR3 regions were amplified from genomic DNA by means of the immunoSEQ Assay, a bias-controlled multiplex PCR. The study's own analysis went as follows. The number of nucleated cells in each sample was estimated by amplification of reference gene primers within the assay. To quantify the absolute abundance of each unique TCRbeta CDR3 rearrangement, sequence reads were collapsed and filtered. For each sample, productive Simpson clonality was calculated as the square root of Simpson's diversity index over productive rearrangements. Not all clones reach the TCRdb copy of this immuneACCESS table, which keeps in-frame sequences only. Checked studies attribute under half of the gap to unresolved V genes and leave the rest unexplained. D and trimming come from the DNA, and the V and J calls and clone size come from that table. This sample comprises approximately 31,000 clones, roughly 90% of them detected only once. The ten largest clones represent around 1.5% of the sample.

Collaborating institutions collected whole blood in K2EDTA tubes following their own protocols. For TCRbeta analysis, collaborators shipped samples as frozen whole blood, isolated PBMCs, or DNA extracted from either of those sample types. As for this clone: The target of this receptor is not known. No base quality values were provided; no much bigger clone lies one nucleotide off.

The CDR1 and CDR2 encoded by the germline V gene are SGDLS and YYNGEE. V is reduced by 4 bases and J by 2 bases, leaving a spacing of 15 bases between them. There are 15 amino acids in the CDR3, from cysteine to phenylalanine inclusive. The read is trimmed to its CDR3 DNA, 45 bases read in frame from base 1. The sequence was collected from a man aged 55 to 69 with active COVID-19. The sequence is built from TRBV9 and TRBJ1-1; TRBD1 might be the D gene, on 6 matching bases. Specimen: peripheral blood. The CDR3 protein sequence reads: CASSPQDRANTEAFF. Here is the DNA: TGTGCCAGCAGCCCCCAGGACAGAGCAAACACTGAAGCTTTCTTT.